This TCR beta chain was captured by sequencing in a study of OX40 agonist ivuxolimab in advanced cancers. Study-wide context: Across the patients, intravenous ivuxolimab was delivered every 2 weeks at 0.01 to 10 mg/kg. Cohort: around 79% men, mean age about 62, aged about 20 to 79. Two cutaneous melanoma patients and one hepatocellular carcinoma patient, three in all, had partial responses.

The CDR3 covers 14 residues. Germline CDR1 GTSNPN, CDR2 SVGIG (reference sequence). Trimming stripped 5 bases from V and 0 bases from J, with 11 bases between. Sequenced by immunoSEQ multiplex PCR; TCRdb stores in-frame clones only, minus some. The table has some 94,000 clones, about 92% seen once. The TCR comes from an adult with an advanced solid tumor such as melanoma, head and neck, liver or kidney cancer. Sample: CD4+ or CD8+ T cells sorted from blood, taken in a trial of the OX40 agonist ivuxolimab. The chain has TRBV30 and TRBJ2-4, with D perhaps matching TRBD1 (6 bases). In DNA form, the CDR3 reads TGTGCCTGGCGGACAGCGACAGCCAAAAACATTCAGTACTTC. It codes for CAWRTATAKNIQYF.